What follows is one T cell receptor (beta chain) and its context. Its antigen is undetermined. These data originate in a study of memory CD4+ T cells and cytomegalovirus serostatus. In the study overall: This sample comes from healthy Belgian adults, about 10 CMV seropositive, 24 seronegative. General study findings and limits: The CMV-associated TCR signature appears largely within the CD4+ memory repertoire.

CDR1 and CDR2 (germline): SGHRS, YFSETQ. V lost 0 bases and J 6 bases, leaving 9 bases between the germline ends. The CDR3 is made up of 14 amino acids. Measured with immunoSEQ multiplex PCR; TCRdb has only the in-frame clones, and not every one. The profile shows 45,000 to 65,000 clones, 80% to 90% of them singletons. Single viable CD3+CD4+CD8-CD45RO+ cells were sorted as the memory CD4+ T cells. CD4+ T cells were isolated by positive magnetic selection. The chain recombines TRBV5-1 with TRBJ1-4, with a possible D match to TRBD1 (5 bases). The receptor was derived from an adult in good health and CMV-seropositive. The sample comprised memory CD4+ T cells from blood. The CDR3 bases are TGCGCCAGCAGCTTGGGCGGAGGGGATGAAAAACTGTTTTTT. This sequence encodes CASSLGGGDEKLFF.